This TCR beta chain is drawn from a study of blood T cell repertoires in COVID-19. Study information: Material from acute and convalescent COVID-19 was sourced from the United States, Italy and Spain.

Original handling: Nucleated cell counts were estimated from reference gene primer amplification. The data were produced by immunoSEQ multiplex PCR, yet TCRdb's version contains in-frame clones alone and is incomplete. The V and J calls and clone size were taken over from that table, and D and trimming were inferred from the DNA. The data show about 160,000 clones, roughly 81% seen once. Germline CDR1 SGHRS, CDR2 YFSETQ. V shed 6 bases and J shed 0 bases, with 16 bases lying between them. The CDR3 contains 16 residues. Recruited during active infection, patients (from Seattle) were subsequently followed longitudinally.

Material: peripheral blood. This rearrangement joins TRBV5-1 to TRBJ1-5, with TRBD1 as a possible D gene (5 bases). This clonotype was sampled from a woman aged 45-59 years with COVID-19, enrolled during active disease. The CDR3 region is CASTMGQEYSNQPQHF. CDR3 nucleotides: TGCGCCAGCACTATGGGGCAGGAATATAGCAATCAGCCCCAGCATTTT.